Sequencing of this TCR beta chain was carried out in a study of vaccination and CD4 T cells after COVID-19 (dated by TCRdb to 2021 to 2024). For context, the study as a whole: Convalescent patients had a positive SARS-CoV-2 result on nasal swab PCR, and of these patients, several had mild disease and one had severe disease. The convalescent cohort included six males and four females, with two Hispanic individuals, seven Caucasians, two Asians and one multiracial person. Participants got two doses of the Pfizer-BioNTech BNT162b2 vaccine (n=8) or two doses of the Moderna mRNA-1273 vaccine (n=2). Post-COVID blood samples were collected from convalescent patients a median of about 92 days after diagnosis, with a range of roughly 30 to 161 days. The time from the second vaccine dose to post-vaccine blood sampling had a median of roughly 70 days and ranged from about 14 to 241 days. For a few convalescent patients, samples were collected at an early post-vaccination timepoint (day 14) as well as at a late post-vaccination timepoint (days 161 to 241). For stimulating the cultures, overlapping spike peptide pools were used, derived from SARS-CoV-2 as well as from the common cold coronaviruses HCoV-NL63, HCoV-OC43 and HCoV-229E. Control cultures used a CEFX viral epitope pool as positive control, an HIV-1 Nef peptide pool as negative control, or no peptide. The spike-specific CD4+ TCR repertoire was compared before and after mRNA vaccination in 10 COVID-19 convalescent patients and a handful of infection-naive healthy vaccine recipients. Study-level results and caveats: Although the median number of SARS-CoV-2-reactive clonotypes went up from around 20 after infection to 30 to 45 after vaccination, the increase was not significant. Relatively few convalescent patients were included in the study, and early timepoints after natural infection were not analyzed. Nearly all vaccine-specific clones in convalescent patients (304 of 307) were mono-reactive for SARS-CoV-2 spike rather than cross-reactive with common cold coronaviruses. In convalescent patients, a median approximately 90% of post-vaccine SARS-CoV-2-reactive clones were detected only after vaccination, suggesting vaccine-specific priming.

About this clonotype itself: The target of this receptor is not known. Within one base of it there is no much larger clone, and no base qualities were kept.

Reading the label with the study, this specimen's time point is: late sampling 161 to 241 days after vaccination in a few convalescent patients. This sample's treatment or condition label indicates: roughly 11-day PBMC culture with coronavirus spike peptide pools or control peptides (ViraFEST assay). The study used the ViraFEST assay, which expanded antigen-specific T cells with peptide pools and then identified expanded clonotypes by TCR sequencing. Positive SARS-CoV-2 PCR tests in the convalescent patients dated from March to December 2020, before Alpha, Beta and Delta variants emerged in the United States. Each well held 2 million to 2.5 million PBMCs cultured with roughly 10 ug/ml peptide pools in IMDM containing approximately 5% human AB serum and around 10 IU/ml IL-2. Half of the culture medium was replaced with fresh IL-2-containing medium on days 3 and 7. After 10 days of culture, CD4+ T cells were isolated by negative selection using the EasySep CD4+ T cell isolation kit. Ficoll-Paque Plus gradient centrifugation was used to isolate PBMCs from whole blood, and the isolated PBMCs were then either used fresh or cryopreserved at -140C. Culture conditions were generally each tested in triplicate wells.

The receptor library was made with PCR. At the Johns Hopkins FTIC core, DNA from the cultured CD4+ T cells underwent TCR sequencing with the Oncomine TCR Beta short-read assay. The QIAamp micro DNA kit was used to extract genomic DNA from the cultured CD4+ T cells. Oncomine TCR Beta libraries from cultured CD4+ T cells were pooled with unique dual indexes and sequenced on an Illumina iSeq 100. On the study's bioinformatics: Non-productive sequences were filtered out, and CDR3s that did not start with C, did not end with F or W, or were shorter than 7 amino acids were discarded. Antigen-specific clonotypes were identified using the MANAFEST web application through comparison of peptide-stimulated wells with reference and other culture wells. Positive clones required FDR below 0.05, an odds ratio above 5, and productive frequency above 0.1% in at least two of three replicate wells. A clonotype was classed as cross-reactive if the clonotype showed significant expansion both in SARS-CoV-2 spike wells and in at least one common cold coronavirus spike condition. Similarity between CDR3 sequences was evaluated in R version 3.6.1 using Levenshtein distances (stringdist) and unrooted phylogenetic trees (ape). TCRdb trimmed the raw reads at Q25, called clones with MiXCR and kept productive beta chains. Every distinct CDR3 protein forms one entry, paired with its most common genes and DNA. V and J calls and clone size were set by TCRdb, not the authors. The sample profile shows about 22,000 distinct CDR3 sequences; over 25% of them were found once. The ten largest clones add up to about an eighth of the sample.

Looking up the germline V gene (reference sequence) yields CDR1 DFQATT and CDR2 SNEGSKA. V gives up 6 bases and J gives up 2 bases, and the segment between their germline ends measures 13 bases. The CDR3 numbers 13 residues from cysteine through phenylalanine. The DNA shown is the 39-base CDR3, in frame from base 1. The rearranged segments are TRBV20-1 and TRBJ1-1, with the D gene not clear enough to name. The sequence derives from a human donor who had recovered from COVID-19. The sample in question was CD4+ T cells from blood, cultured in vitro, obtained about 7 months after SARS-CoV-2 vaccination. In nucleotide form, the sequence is TGCAGTGCCCTCTTGGGCGGCAACACTGAAGCTTTCTTT. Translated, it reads CSALLGGNTEAFF.